The T cell receptor (beta chain) under discussion was sequenced for a study of blood T cell repertoires in COVID-19. Study in general: Samples representing acute and convalescent COVID-19 were sourced from the United States, Italy and Spain. From T cells, B-cell-depleted T cells, or PBMCs came the material, which was cDNA or gDNA.

A single count supports this clone. Methods used by the authors: Using reference gene primer amplification, nucleated cell counts were estimated. Assay: immunoSEQ multiplex PCR; the TCRdb copy retains only in-frame clones and omits some. The V and J calls and clone size come from that table; D and trimming were worked out from the DNA. The sample lists about 110,000 clones, 75% to 90% occurring once. The TCR comes from a woman in her sixties or seventies with acute or convalescent COVID-19. Material for sequencing was peripheral blood.

The CDR3 sequence is CASKVAGGPKYEQYF. CDR3 coding DNA: TGTGCCAGTAAGGTAGCGGGGGGGCCGAAATACGAGCAGTACTTC. The V and J genes are TRBV19 and TRBJ2-7; 11 bases map to TRBD2. The CDR3 is made up of 15 amino acids. The germline CDR1 and CDR2 sequences are LNHDA and SQIVND (reference sequence). The junction had 9 bases not matched to a gene; V was cut back by 7 bases and J by 4 bases.